This TCR beta chain was captured in a study of OX40 agonist ivuxolimab in advanced cancers. Study-level points and caveats: Dosing at 0.1 to 3.0 mg/kg was accompanied by clonal expansion of CD4+ and CD8+ blood T cells by week 6.

To note about this clone: Its antigen is undetermined.

Sequenced by immunoSEQ multiplex PCR; TCRdb stores in-frame clones only, minus some. The data show 80,000 to 95,000 clones, with approximately 83% seen just once and 1.5% to 2.5% held by the top ten. Autoimmune disease history or systemic immunosuppression barred patients. V was clipped by 4 bases and J by 0 bases; unmatched bases: 13. The CDR3 has 18 amino acids. The V gene's germline CDR1 is MNHEY and CDR2 SMNVEV (reference sequence). The rearrangement links TRBV27 to TRBJ2-3; 7 bases are shared with TRBD2. The clonotype was recovered from an adult with an advanced solid tumor such as melanoma, head and neck, liver or kidney cancer. Sequenced material: CD4+ or CD8+ T cells sorted from blood, taken in a trial of the OX40 agonist ivuxolimab. The CDR3 sequence: CASSSSFPGLRSTDTQYF. Written as DNA, the CDR3 is TGTGCCAGCAGTTCCTCTTTTCCGGGACTACGAAGCACAGATACGCAGTATTTT.